This TCR beta chain was identified during a study of beta chain features in type 1 diabetes. About the study: All samples yielded roughly 100 million examined sorted cells. General study findings and limits: PCR might preferentially amplify shorter templates, equally in patients and controls. TCRB CDR3 length was moderately but significantly reduced in all four CD4+ subsets of Type 1 diabetes patients. In cDNA sequencing, cells with high TCR expression could be over-represented. Naive, central memory and Treg TCRB repertoires seemed to resemble each other more closely in patients than they did in healthy donors.

Germline V gene sequence: CDR1 MNHEY, CDR2 SMNVEV (reference sequence). This CDR3 comprises 12 residues. V was clipped by 5 bases and J by 8 bases, with 10 bases between them. The whole isolated RNA underwent reverse transcription, so sequencing captured expressed TCRB transcripts. The protocol was immunoSEQ multiplex PCR, while the TCRdb copy is restricted to in-frame clones and leaves out a portion. Altogether 500,000 to 800,000 clones are present, around an eighth being singletons, with the ten largest covering around 0.12%. This clone showed up just a few times. Antigen unknown. V and J are TRBV27 and TRBJ2-1, with a tentative D call TRBD1 (6 bases). Sequenced material: naive CD4+ T cells from blood. The TCR sequence derives from a man under 40 with type 1 diabetes. In DNA, the CDR3 is TGTGCCAGCAGTACAGACAGGTATGAGCAGTTCTTC. It translates to CASSTDRYEQFF.